This record concerns one T cell receptor beta chain sequence. Germline loops: CDR1 MDHEN, CDR2 SYDVKM. V was clipped by 9 bases and J by 2 bases, with 13 bases between them. CDR3 size: 13 residues. This sample stems from a study of blood T cell repertoires in COVID-19. Study-level background: Donors in the United States, Italy and Spain gave samples during acute or convalescent COVID-19.

Cohorts were determined from participant-reported clinical history. Per the study methods: Amplification from reference gene primers served as the basis for estimated nucleated cell counts. Data came from immunoSEQ multiplex PCR; TCRdb stores just in-frame clones and leaves some out. The V and J calls and the clone size are those of that table, but D and trimming were determined from the DNA. The data hold roughly 180,000 clones, with approximately 80% observed a single time. This TCR was sampled from a man aged 50 to 59 who had recovered from COVID-19. V usage is TRBV28 and J usage is TRBJ1-2; D perhaps matches TRBD1 (6 bases). Sequenced material: PBMCs or T cells enriched from blood (not recorded which). Here the CDR3 reads CASKETGNYGYTF. The DNA of the CDR3 is TGTGCCAGTAAAGAAACAGGGAACTATGGCTACACCTTC.